Listed here are 20 T cell receptor beta chains from one sample, sequenced in a study of shared clonotypes between healthy human individuals (dated by TCRdb to the early 2020s). CD8 naive samples were CD45RO-negative cells positively selected for CCR7, giving a CD45RA+CCR7+ population that excluded TemRA cells. Libraries were built with the immunoSEQ multiplex PCR assay. TCRdb's version of the immuneACCESS table is confined to in-frame rearrangements and falls short of the full clone set. An unresolved V gene accounts for under half of the shortfall where checked; the remainder is of unknown origin. The sample has some 2 million clones on record, about 95% of them singletons. More than 0.95% of the sample lies in the top ten. The specimen was naive CD8+ T cells sorted from blood. This sample's cell subset or site label indicates: CD45RA+CCR7+. All receptors derive from a man in his late teens or twenties in good health.

The V gene is TRBV19, the J gene TRBJ1-2; TRBD1 aligns across 8 bases. The V and J ends lost 7 bases and 4 bases, in that order; junction bases with no gene match: 2. This CDR3 contains 12 residues. The V gene's germline CDR1 is LNHDA and CDR2 SQIVND (reference sequence). The CDR3 reads CASTGQGYGYTF. Here the CDR3 DNA reads TGTGCCAGTACAGGACAGGGCTATGGCTACACCTTC.

This chain connects TRBV19 to TRBJ1-1; D unclear. Germline CDR1 and CDR2: LNHDA and SQIVND (reference sequence). The V end lost 5 bases, the J end lost 1 base, and 8 bases lay between the germline ends. This CDR3 is 13 amino acids long. Written as DNA, the CDR3 is TGTGCCAGTAGTTGGGAAGGGAACACTGAAGCTTTCTTT. Amino acid sequence: CASSWEGNTEAFF. Combining the CDR3 with reference TRBV19 and TRBJ1-1 gives the whole variable domain DGGITQSPKYLFRKEGQNVTLSCEQNLNHDAMYWYRQDPGQGLRLIYYSQIVNDFQKGDIAEGYSVSREKKESFPLTVTSAQKNPTAFYLCASSWEGNTEAFFGQGTRLTVV.

The chain carries TRBV5-1 and TRBJ2-7; perhaps TRBD1 as D (5 bases). Trimming shortened V by 0 bases and J by 1 base, and 11 bases separated the two germline ends. The germline gives CDR1 SGHRS, CDR2 YFSETQ. The CDR3 spans 15 residues. The DNA for the CDR3 is TGCGCCAGCAGCTTGGACAGGCCGGAATCCTACGAGCAGTACTTC. Amino acids: CASSLDRPESYEQYF. The full variable domain, its missing parts supplied by reference TRBV5-1 and TRBJ2-7, is KAGVTQTPRYLIKTRGQQVTLSCSPISGHRSVSWYQQTPGQGLQFLFEYFSETQRNKGNFPGRFSGRQFSNSRSEMNVSTLELGDSALYLCASSLDRPESYEQYFGPGTRLTVT.

V is TRBV25-1 and J is TRBJ2-3; D is unresolved. CDR1 and CDR2 from the germline V gene are MGHDK and SYGVNS. The CDR3 has 11 residues. Trimming removed 4 bases from V and 5 bases from J, with 4 bases in between. The CDR3 protein is CASSGLDTQYF. Written as DNA, the CDR3 is TGTGCCAGCAGTGGGTTAGATACGCAGTATTTT. Supplemented by reference TRBV25-1 and TRBJ2-3, the full variable domain reads EADIYQTPRYLVIGTGKKITLECSQTMGHDKMYWYQQDPGMELHLIHYSYGVNSTEKGDLSSESTVSRIRTEHFPLTLESARPSHTSQYLCASSGLDTQYFGPGTRLTVL.

The chain combines TRBV27 with TRBJ2-5; no reliable D call. Per germline, CDR1 MNHEY and CDR2 SMNVEV (reference sequence). The CDR3 is 15 amino acids. Trimming removed 0 bases at V and 4 bases at J, with 12 bases between. The CDR3, as DNA: TGTGCCAGCAGTTTATCGAGAGGCTGGGGAGAGACCCAGTACTTC. This codes for CASSLSRGWGETQYF.

The chain recombines TRBV11-2 with TRBJ2-1, with 8 bases identical to TRBD2. The V gene end was trimmed by 5 bases and the J gene end by 8 bases; junction bases not matched to a gene: 8. The CDR3 covers 14 residues. Germline V lookup: CDR1 SGHAT, CDR2 FQNNGV. The CDR3 nucleotides read TGTGCCAGCAGCCGCGGGGGGCCCGGGGATGAGCAGTTCTTC. This gives the protein CASSRGGPGDEQFF.

The rearrangement links TRBV5-4 to TRBJ2-7; 10 nucleotides align to TRBD2. The CDR3 is 15 amino acids. Looked up from germline, CDR1 is SGHNT and CDR2 is YYREEE (reference sequence). J lost 4 bases, V lost 4 bases, and 8 bases had no gene match. CDR3 in DNA: TGTGCCAGCAGCGGGGGAGGACTAGCGGTTTACGAGCAGTACTTC. This sequence encodes CASSGGGLAVYEQYF.

The genes are TRBV9 and TRBJ1-3; D gene unclear. Germline V CDR1 and CDR2: SGDLS, YYNGEE. The CDR3 length is 12 residues. V lost 2 bases, J lost 8 bases, and 8 bases lay in between. Here the CDR3 reads CASSVSEDTIYF. The CDR3, as DNA: TGTGCCAGCAGCGTTAGTGAGGACACCATATATTTT. Supplemented by reference TRBV9 and TRBJ1-3, the full variable domain reads DSGVTQTPKHLITATGQRVTLRCSPRSGDLSVYWYQQSLDQGLQFLIQYYNGEERAKGNILERFSAQQFPDLHSELNLSSLELGDSALYFCASSVSEDTIYFGEGSWLTVV.

The chain combines TRBV29-1 with TRBJ2-5, with 12 nucleotides matching TRBD2. The germline CDR1 and CDR2 sequences are SQVTM and ANQGSEA. The CDR3 is made up of 13 amino acids. The trim removed 3 bases at V and 4 bases at J, leaving 0 bases unmatched. DNA for the CDR3: TGCAGCGTTGAGACTAGCGGGGGAGAGACCCAGTACTTC. Amino acid sequence: CSVETSGGETQYF.

This chain uses TRBV11-2 with TRBJ2-5; the D gene could be TRBD1 or TRBD2 (6 bases each). V dropped 6 bases and J dropped 5 bases, with 16 bases sitting between them. The CDR3 loop spans 14 amino acids. Germline V gene lookup returns CDR1 SGHAT and CDR2 FQNNGV. CDR3 DNA sequence: TGTGCCAGCAGTGGTTGGGGGGCTGGGGAGACCCAGTACTTC. Protein sequence: CASSGWGAGETQYF. Filled out from reference TRBV11-2 and TRBJ2-5, the complete variable domain reads EAGVAQSPRYKIIEKRQSVAFWCNPISGHATLYWYQQILGQGPKLLIQFQNNGVVDDSQLPKDRFSAERLKGVDSTLKIQPAKLEDSAVYLCASSGWGAGETQYFGPGTRLLVL.

V gene TRBV9 combines with J gene TRBJ2-5, with D hard to call. The CDR3 runs 14 residues. The V end was cut by 0 bases, the J end by 5 bases, with 11 bases between. Germline V gives CDR1 SGDLS, CDR2 YYNGEE. CDR3 DNA sequence: TGTGCCAGCAGCGTAGAGTTCGGGTTTGAGACCCAGTACTTC. Its protein product is CASSVEFGFETQYF.

The chain combines TRBV11-2 with TRBJ1-3; 9 bases map to TRBD1. CDR3 length equals 16 residues. V lost 0 bases and J lost 3; bases outside the gene matches: 3. CDR1 SGHAT and CDR2 FQNNGV come from the germline V gene. The CDR3 reads CASSLDPGQGGNTIYF. Written as DNA, the CDR3 is TGTGCCAGCAGCTTAGATCCGGGACAGGGTGGAAACACCATATATTTT.

The genes are TRBV9 and TRBJ2-6; D is perhaps TRBD1 (6 bases). The CDR3 is 16 residues long. The germline V gene encodes CDR1 SGDLS and CDR2 YYNGEE. The ends were cut back, 3 bases at V and 0 bases at J, with 10 bases in the middle. CDR3 sequence (DNA): TGTGCCAGCAGCGCGGACAGCCGCTCTGGGGCCAACGTCCTGACTTTC. It codes for CASSADSRSGANVLTF.

The rearrangement links TRBV4-3 to TRBJ2-7, with 14 bases lining up with TRBD2. This CDR3 contains 17 residues. Germline CDR1 LGHNA, CDR2 YSLEER. With V trimmed by 3 bases and J by 0 bases, 4 bases remained unmatched. DNA of the CDR3: TGCGCCAGCAGCCAGGGACTAGCGGGAGTGAACTCCTACGAGCAGTACTTC. The encoded protein is CASSQGLAGVNSYEQYF.

The chain carries TRBV27 and TRBJ2-7; D is possibly TRBD1 (5 bases). In germline, CDR1 is MNHEY, CDR2 SMNVEV (reference sequence). The CDR3 consists of 14 residues. Between the trimmed V and J ends, which lost 2 bases and 3 bases, there was a span of 11 bases. This chain's CDR3 is CASSLHAGYYEQYF. The CDR3 nucleotides read TGTGCCAGCAGTTTACACGCAGGGTACTACGAGCAGTACTTC.

The chain joins TRBV5-4 to TRBJ2-7; 7 bases line up with TRBD2. The CDR3 is made up of 15 amino acids. V dropped 0 bases and J dropped 3; count of bases not matched to a gene: 6. The germline V gene has CDR1 SGHNT and CDR2 YYREEE (reference sequence). The CDR3 is CASSLERGRGYEQYF. DNA for the CDR3: TGTGCCAGCAGCTTGGAGCGGGGTAGAGGCTACGAGCAGTACTTC.

This chain uses TRBV15 with TRBJ2-2; 7 bases fit TRBD1. The germline CDR1 and CDR2 sequences are LNHNV and YYDKDF (reference sequence). Losses at the gene ends were 0 bases for V and 4 bases for J; bases not matched to a gene: 11. This CDR3 is built from 18 residues. The CDR3 region is CATSREGYYEGATGELFF. The CDR3 DNA is TGTGCCACCAGCAGAGAGGGTTACTACGAGGGGGCCACCGGGGAGCTGTTTTTT.

The chain links TRBV10-1 to TRBJ1-2, with 9 positions matching TRBD1. The CDR3 runs 16 residues. Trimming took 2 bases from V and 3 from J; bases not matched to a gene: 7. Germline CDR1 and CDR2: WNHNN and SYGVQD (reference sequence). The CDR3 DNA reads TGCGCCAGCAGTGAGCAGGGGGACAGGGTACACTATGGCTACACCTTC. It specifies CASSEQGDRVHYGYTF.

As to this clone: Other DNA sequences in the same sample also yield this CDR3. V and J are TRBV6-5 and TRBJ2-3; 10 nucleotides match TRBD2. CDR3 size: 15 residues. CDR1 and CDR2 from the germline V gene are MNHEY and SVGAGI. Losses at the gene ends were 5 bases for V and 1 base for J; bases not matched to a gene: 3. The DNA for the CDR3 is TGTGCCAGCAGTCCTCTAGCGGGGGGCACAGATACGCAGTATTTT. It specifies CASSPLAGGTDTQYF.

Here the CDR3 DNA reads TGTGCCAGCAGCTTGGTAGAAGGGGTCGGCGGGGGAAAACTGTTTTTT. It encodes CASSLVEGVGGGKLFF. The rearrangement joins TRBV5-4 to TRBJ1-4; D may be TRBD1 (5 bases). The CDR3 runs to 16 residues. CDR1 and CDR2 from the germline V gene are SGHNT and YYREEE (reference sequence). Trimming took off 0 bases at V and 10 bases at J, with 19 bases between the two ends.